A single sample gave rise to the 8 T cell receptor beta chains below, sequenced in a study of cytomegalovirus exposure and HLA in healthy donors. Primers for the PCR totalled 60 Vbeta and 13 Jbeta. Here immunoSEQ multiplex PCR was the method, and the copy in TCRdb shows in-frame clones only, minus some. The data contain around 97,000 clones, roughly 9.4% of them seen just once; the ten biggest clones take up 5.1%. The sample consisted of PBMCs. The origin of the receptors is a middle-aged man in good health and CMV-seropositive.

The rearrangement uses TRBV6-1 and TRBJ1-2; 8 nucleotides line up with TRBD1. Germline lookup yields CDR1 MNHNS and CDR2 SASEGT. CDR3 size: 12 residues. The V segment lost 6 bases and the J segment 8 bases; nucleotides outside the gene matches: 5. CDR3 coding DNA: TGTGCCAGCAGAGGACAGGGCTTGGGCTACACCTTC. This gives the protein CASRGQGLGYTF.

J is TRBJ2-5 and V is TRBV4-1; TRBD2 matches 7 bases. The CDR3 has 16 residues. The J segment lost 2 bases and the V segment lost 4 bases, leaving 10 bases of the junction unmatched. Germline CDR1 is MGHRA and CDR2 is YSYEKL. This CDR3 reads CASSPGLVKLQETQYF. The CDR3 nucleotides are TGCGCCAGCAGCCCCGGACTAGTTAAATTACAAGAGACCCAGTACTTC.

This clone turned up a few times. This chain uses TRBV25-1 with TRBJ1-2, with D possibly being TRBD1 (6 bases). V was clipped by 8 bases and J by 8 bases, with 12 bases between them. The CDR3 is 11 residues long. Germline V lookup: CDR1 MGHDK, CDR2 SYGVNS. CDR3 in DNA: TGTGCCAGCTGGGACATTGGCGGCTACACCTTC. It codes for CASWDIGGYTF.

This clone was counted at least ten times. The genes are TRBV4-1 and TRBJ2-4, with 13 bases matching TRBD2. Germline CDR1 reads MGHRA; CDR2 reads YSYEKL. After removal of 5 bases from V and 4 bases from J, the junction contained 2 bases not matched to a gene. CDR3 length: 15 amino acids. CDR3 protein: CASSAGLAGKNIQYF. The CDR3 DNA follows: TGCGCCAGCAGCGCGGGACTAGCGGGAAAAAACATTCAGTACTTC.

The chain uses TRBV6-7 and TRBJ2-6; D is ambiguous. TRBV6-7 is an ORF; its function is uncertain. This CDR3 comprises 15 residues. The V end was cut by 8 bases, the J end by 0 bases, with 11 bases between. The CDR3 nucleotides read TGTGCCAGCCCCGGTGCTTACTCTGGGGCCAACGTCCTGACTTTC. As protein: CASPGAYSGANVLTF.

This clone turned up a few times. The gene calls are TRBV27 and TRBJ2-2; no clear D. CDR1 and CDR2 from the germline V gene are MNHEY and SMNVEV (reference sequence). There are 13 residues in the CDR3. The germline V and J ends were trimmed by 5 bases and 2 bases, with 6 bases remaining between them. As DNA, the CDR3 is TGTGCCAGCAGTCTACTTAACACCGGGGAGCTGTTTTTT. Protein product: CASSLLNTGELFF.

This chain links TRBV29-1 with TRBJ2-1, with 7 bases lining up with TRBD2. The CDR3 loop spans 15 amino acids. Germline V gene lookup returns CDR1 SQVTM and CDR2 ANQGSEA. Trimming cost V 2 bases and J 0 bases; bases outside gene matches: 4. Here the CDR3 reads CSVEPAGASYNEQFF. CDR3 DNA: TGCAGCGTTGAACCGGCGGGAGCCTCCTACAATGAGCAGTTCTTC.

This chain's CDR3 is CASSIGGSYNEQFF. DNA for the CDR3: TGTGCCAGTAGTATAGGAGGTTCCTACAATGAGCAGTTCTTC. This chain uses TRBV19 with TRBJ2-1; D is unresolved. Between the trimmed V and J ends, which lost 1 base and 1 base, there was a span of 5 bases. The CDR3 length is 14 residues. Per germline, CDR1 LNHDA and CDR2 SQIVND (reference sequence). Full variable domain (rest looked up from reference TRBV19 and TRBJ2-1): DGGITQSPKYLFRKEGQNVTLSCEQNLNHDAMYWYRQDPGQGLRLIYYSQIVNDFQKGDIAEGYSVSREKKESFPLTVTSAQKNPTAFYLCASSIGGSYNEQFFGPGTRLTVL.